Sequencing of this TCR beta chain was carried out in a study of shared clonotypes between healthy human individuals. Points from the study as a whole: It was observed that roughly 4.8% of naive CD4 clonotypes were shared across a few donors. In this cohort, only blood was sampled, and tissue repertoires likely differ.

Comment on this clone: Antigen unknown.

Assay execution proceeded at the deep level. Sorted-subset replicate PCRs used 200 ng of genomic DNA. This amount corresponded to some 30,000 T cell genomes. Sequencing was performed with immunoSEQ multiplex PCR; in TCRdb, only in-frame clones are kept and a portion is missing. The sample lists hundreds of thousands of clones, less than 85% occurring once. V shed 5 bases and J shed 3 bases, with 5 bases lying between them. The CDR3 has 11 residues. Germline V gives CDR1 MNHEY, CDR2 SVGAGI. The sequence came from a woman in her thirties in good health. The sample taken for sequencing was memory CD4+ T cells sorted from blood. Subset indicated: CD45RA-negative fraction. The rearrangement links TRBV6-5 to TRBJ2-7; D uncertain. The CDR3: CASSTGYEQYF. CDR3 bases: TGTGCCAGCAGTACTGGCTACGAGCAGTACTTC.